These T cell receptor beta chains were read from a single sample in a study of T cells after yellow fever vaccination. One entry per CDR3 protein results from TCRdb running MiXCR on the 5' RACE reads. The sample consists of a few hundred thousand distinct CDR3 sequences, more than 6.5% of them appearing once. This sample comprised CD4+ T cells sorted from PBMCs, obtained on the day of the yellow fever booster vaccination. The receptor source for this set is a man aged 25 to 45 who received the YFV17D yellow fever vaccine. CDR3s include the opening cysteine and the closing phenylalanine or tryptophan. The order of the fields is D gene, V gene, J gene, clone size, CDR3 DNA, CDR3 protein. A D gene is named only where the DNA matches it firmly. Size values are once, few and many counts, or a class for expanded clones, and some rows have none.

d_call: .
v_call: TRBV7-9
j_call: TRBJ2-1
clone_size: .
cdr3_nt: TGTGCCAGCAGCTTCATGTCCCGGGACACCTACAATGAGCAGTTCTTC
cdr3_aa: CASSFMSRDTYNEQFF

d_call: .
v_call: TRBV4-3
j_call: TRBJ2-1
clone_size: .
cdr3_nt: TGCGCCAGCAGCCAGATAGGGGGAGGGGGGGGGAATGAGCAGTTCTTC
cdr3_aa: CASSQIGGGGGNEQFF

d_call: .
v_call: TRBV5-6
j_call: TRBJ2-1
clone_size: few
cdr3_nt: TGTGCCAGCAGCTCCTCCCTCTCAGGGAGTCGGAATGAGCAGTTCTTC
cdr3_aa: CASSSSLSGSRNEQFF

d_call: .
v_call: TRBV19
j_call: TRBJ1-4
clone_size: .
cdr3_nt: TGTGCCAGTAGCGCCTTGGCGGGTGAAAAACTGTTTTTT
cdr3_aa: CASSALAGEKLFF

d_call: TRBD2
v_call: TRBV11-1
j_call: TRBJ2-1
clone_size: few
cdr3_nt: TGTGCCAGCAGCTCTTACAGGCCCTCTAGCGGGAGTTACAATGAGCAGTTCTTC
cdr3_aa: CASSSYRPSSGSYNEQFF

d_call: TRBD1
v_call: TRBV4-3
j_call: TRBJ1-4
clone_size: .
cdr3_nt: TGCGCCAGCAGCGGCAGACAGGGGGCTACTAATGAAAAACTGTTTTTT
cdr3_aa: CASSGRQGATNEKLFF

d_call: .
v_call: TRBV10-3
j_call: TRBJ2-1
clone_size: .
cdr3_nt: TGTGCCATCAGTGAGATTGGTGATGAGCAGTTCTTC
cdr3_aa: CAISEIGDEQFF

d_call: TRBD1
v_call: TRBV5-5
j_call: TRBJ1-1
clone_size: many
cdr3_nt: TGTGCCAGCAGCTACGGGACAGGGAGAGGGCCTGAAGCTTTCTTT
cdr3_aa: CASSYGTGRGPEAFF

d_call: TRBD2
v_call: TRBV27
j_call: TRBJ2-3
clone_size: few
cdr3_nt: TGTGCCAGCAGTCCCTCGGGCAGGGCCCTAGCGGGATTATACAAGGGAGATACGCAGTATTTT
cdr3_aa: CASSPSGRALAGLYKGDTQYF

d_call: TRBD1
v_call: TRBV11-2
j_call: TRBJ2-5
clone_size: few
cdr3_nt: TGTGCCAGCAGCTATGGACAGGTGTGGGTGGAGACCCAGTACTTC
cdr3_aa: CASSYGQVWVETQYF

d_call: .
v_call: TRBV7-2
j_call: TRBJ2-7
clone_size: .
cdr3_nt: TGTGCCAGCAGCTCAACCCGGGCCACCTACGAGCAGTACTTC
cdr3_aa: CASSSTRATYEQYF

d_call: .
v_call: TRBV12-3/TRBV12-4
j_call: TRBJ1-3
clone_size: .
cdr3_nt: TGTGCCAGCAGTTTATCCCAGGGCCGTGGAAACACCATATATTTT
cdr3_aa: CASSLSQGRGNTIYF

d_call: .
v_call: TRBV20-1
j_call: TRBJ2-2
clone_size: .
cdr3_nt: TGCAGTGCTGCCGGGGGAGACAGGGTTTCCTCACGCGGGGAGCTGTCTTTT
cdr3_aa: CSAAGGDRVSSRGELSF

d_call: .
v_call: TRBV12-3/TRBV12-4
j_call: TRBJ2-5
clone_size: many
cdr3_nt: TGTGCCAGCAGTTTAGGCATCCAAGAGACCCAGTACTTC
cdr3_aa: CASSLGIQETQYF

d_call: .
v_call: TRBV20-1
j_call: TRBJ1-3
clone_size: many
cdr3_nt: TGCAGTGCTAGAGAATCCTATGGAAACACCATATATTTT
cdr3_aa: CSARESYGNTIYF

d_call: .
v_call: TRBV5-1
j_call: TRBJ2-5
clone_size: .
cdr3_nt: TGCGCCAGCAGCGAGACACAGGGGAGGGAGACCCAGTACTTC
cdr3_aa: CASSETQGRETQYF

d_call: .
v_call: TRBV18
j_call: TRBJ1-1
clone_size: many
cdr3_nt: TGTGCCAGCTCACCAGGGGTGAACACTGAAGCTTTCTTT
cdr3_aa: CASSPGVNTEAFF

d_call: TRBD2
v_call: TRBV7-2
j_call: TRBJ2-4
clone_size: many
cdr3_nt: TGTGCCAGCAGCTTAGATACTAGCGGGAGTATGGACATTCAGTACTTC
cdr3_aa: CASSLDTSGSMDIQYF

d_call: TRBD1
v_call: TRBV4-3
j_call: TRBJ2-3
clone_size: .
cdr3_nt: TGCGCCAGCAGCCTCCTCCAGGGGGCAATAGGTGATACGCAGTATTTT
cdr3_aa: CASSLLQGAIGDTQYF

d_call: .
v_call: TRBV7-9
j_call: TRBJ2-7
clone_size: .
cdr3_nt: TGTGCCAGCAGCCAAGGACATACCTACGAGCAGTACTTC
cdr3_aa: CASSQGHTYEQYF